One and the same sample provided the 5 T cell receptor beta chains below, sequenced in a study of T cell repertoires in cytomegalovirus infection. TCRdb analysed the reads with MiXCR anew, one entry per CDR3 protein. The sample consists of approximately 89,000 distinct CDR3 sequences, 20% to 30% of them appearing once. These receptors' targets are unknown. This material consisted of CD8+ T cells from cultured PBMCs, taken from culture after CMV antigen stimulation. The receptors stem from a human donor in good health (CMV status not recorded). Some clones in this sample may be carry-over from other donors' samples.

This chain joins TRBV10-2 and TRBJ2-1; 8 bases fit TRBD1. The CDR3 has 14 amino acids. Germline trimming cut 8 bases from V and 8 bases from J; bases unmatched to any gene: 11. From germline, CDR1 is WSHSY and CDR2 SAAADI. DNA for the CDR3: TGCGCCAGCTACACGGACAGGGCAGTGCATGAGCAGTTCTTC. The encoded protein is CASYTDRAVHEQFF.

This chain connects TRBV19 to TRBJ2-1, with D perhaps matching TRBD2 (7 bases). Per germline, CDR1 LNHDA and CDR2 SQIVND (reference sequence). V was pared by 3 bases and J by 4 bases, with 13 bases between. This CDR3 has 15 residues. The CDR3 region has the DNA TGTGCCAGTAGTATTGGGGGGGCCAAATACAATGAGCAGTTCTTC. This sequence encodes CASSIGGAKYNEQFF.

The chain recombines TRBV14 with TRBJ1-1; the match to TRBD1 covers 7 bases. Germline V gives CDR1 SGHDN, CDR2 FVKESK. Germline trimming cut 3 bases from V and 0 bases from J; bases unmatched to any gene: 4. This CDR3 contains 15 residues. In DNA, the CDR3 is TGTGCCAGCAGCCATCCGGGACAGATGAACACTGAAGCTTTCTTT. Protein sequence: CASSHPGQMNTEAFF. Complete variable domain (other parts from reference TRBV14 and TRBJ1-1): EAGVTQFPSHSVIEKGQTVTLRCDPISGHDNLYWYRRVMGKEIKFLLHFVKESKQDESGMPNNRFLAERTGGTYSTLKVQPAELEDSGVYFCASSHPGQMNTEAFFGQGTRLTVV.

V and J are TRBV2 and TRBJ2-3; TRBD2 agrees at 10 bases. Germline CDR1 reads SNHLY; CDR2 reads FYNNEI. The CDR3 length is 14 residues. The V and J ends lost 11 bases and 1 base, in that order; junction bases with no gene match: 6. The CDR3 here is CAGTGTSGTDTQYF. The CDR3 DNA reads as TGTGCCGGAACCGGGACTAGCGGCACAGATACGCAGTATTTT. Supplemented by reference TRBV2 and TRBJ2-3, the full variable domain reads EPEVTQTPSHQVTQMGQEVILRCVPISNHLYFYWYRQILGQKVEFLVSFYNNEISEKSEIFDDQFSVERPDGSNFTLKIRSTKLEDSAMYFCAGTGTSGTDTQYFGPGTRLTVL.

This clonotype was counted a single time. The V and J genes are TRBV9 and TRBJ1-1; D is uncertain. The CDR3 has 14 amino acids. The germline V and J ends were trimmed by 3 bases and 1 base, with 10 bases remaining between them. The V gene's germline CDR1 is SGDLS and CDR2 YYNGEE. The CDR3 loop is CASSEWETNTEAFF. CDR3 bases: TGTGCCAGCAGCGAATGGGAAACGAACACTGAAGCTTTCTTT.